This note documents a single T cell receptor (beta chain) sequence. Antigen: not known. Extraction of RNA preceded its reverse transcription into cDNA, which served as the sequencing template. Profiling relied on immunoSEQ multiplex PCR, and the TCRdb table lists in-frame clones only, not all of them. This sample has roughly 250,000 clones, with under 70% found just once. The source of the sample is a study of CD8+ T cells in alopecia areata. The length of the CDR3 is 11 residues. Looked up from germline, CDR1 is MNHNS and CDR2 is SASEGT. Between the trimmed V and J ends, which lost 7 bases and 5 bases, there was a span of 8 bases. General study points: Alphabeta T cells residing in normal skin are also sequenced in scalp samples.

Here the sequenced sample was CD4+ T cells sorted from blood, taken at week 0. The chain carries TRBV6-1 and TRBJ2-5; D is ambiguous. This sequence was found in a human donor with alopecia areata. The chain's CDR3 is CASTEVETQYF. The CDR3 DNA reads TGTGCCAGCACCGAGGTCGAGACCCAGTACTTC.